Below, 11 T cell receptor beta chains from the same sample are listed, as sequenced in a study of T cell responses to AZD1222 COVID-19 vaccine. Sequencing was performed with immunoSEQ multiplex PCR; in TCRdb, only in-frame clones are kept and a portion is missing. Of under 150,000 clones listed, around nine tenths were seen once; the top ten hold 7.2%. Sequencing used peripheral blood, obtained on day 0 of AZD1222 vaccination. All receptors derive from an adult in good health.

The CDR3 loop is CASSQGEALYGYTF. DNA of the CDR3: TGTGCCAGCAGCCAGGGGGAGGCCCTCTATGGCTACACCTTC. The chain recombines TRBV3-1 (or the pseudogene TRBV3-2) with TRBJ1-2, with D possibly matching TRBD1 (5 bases). The CDR3 has 14 amino acids. The germline gives CDR1 LGHDT, CDR2 YNNKEL (reference sequence). With 3 bases removed from V and 4 bases from J, the gap between germline ends came to 12 bases.

The chain is built from TRBV27 and TRBJ2-7, with 9 nucleotides matching TRBD2. Germline loops: CDR1 MNHEY, CDR2 SMNVEV (reference sequence). The length of the CDR3 is 14 residues. The J segment lost 3 bases and the V segment lost 4 bases, leaving 4 bases of the junction unmatched. CDR3 sequence reads: CASSSLAGNYEQYF. Written as DNA, the CDR3 is TGTGCCAGCAGTTCCCTAGCGGGAAACTACGAGCAGTACTTC.

This rearrangement joins TRBV9 to TRBJ2-3, with 8 positions matching TRBD2. V shed 0 bases, J shed 6 bases, and the junction held 9 bases outside the gene matches. Germline CDR1 is SGDLS and CDR2 is YYNGEE. The CDR3 sequence is 16 residues long. CDR3 amino acids: CASSVVGSGTGDTQYF. The CDR3 nucleotides read TGTGCCAGCAGCGTAGTCGGTAGCGGGACTGGTGATACGCAGTATTTT.

The chain combines TRBV15 with TRBJ1-2; D is unresolved. The CDR3 contains 13 residues. The V gene's germline CDR1 is LNHNV and CDR2 YYDKDF (reference sequence). V gave up 4 bases and J gave up 8 bases, with 14 bases separating them. The CDR3 sequence: CATSIRGVAGYTF. The DNA of the CDR3 is TGTGCCACCAGCATTAGAGGAGTCGCAGGCTACACCTTC.

V usage is TRBV12-5 and J usage is TRBJ2-1; tentatively, D is TRBD2 (5 bases). The germline CDR1 and CDR2 sequences are LGHNT and FRNRAP. The CDR3 is 13 amino acids. The V and J ends lost 1 base and 4 bases respectively, with 5 bases between them. CDR3 protein: CASGLGLYNEQFF. As DNA, the CDR3 is TGTGCTAGTGGTTTGGGACTATACAATGAGCAGTTCTTC. The full variable domain, its missing parts supplied by reference TRBV12-5 and TRBJ2-1, is DARVTQTPRHKVTEMGQEVTMRCQPILGHNTVFWYRQTMMQGLELLAYFRNRAPLDDSGMPKDRFSAEMPDATLATLKIQPSEPRDSAVYFCASGLGLYNEQFFGPGTRLTVL.

V and J are TRBV10-3 and TRBJ1-5, with D tentatively TRBD1 (5 bases). Per germline, CDR1 ENHRY and CDR2 SYGVKD. V lost 7 bases, J lost 3 bases, and 13 bases lay in between. This CDR3 is built from 14 residues. CDR3 residues: CAINDGGNNQPQHF. The CDR3 nucleotides read TGTGCCATCAACGACGGGGGTAACAATCAGCCCCAGCATTTT.

This clone was counted a few times. The gene calls are TRBV28 and TRBJ1-2; TRBD1 aligns across 7 bases. This CDR3 region has 16 residues. V gave up 8 bases and J gave up 3 bases; unmatched junction bases: 15. The V gene's germline CDR1 is MDHEN and CDR2 SYDVKM. The CDR3 coding sequence is TGTGCCAGCCCGGGGGGCAGGGGGAGGTTGGACTATGGCTACACCTTC. It yields the protein CASPGGRGRLDYGYTF.

The gene calls are TRBV24-1 and TRBJ2-5; either TRBD1 or TRBD2 may fit D (5 bases each). Deletions cut 3 bases from V and 1 base from J, with 11 bases between. The germline V gene has CDR1 KGHDR and CDR2 SFDVKD. The CDR3 runs 15 residues. The CDR3 bases are TGTGCCACCAGTGATGGGGGACGGCTCCAAGAGACCCAGTACTTC. Its translation is CATSDGGRLQETQYF.

This chain uses TRBV9 with TRBJ1-5, with D perhaps matching TRBD1 (5 bases). Germline V gene lookup returns CDR1 SGDLS and CDR2 YYNGEE. The V and J ends lost 3 bases and 8 bases respectively, with 12 bases between them. The length of the CDR3 is 13 residues. CDR3: CASSEKWGEPQHF. The CDR3 nucleotides read TGTGCCAGCAGCGAAAAATGGGGGGAGCCCCAGCATTTT.

The DNA of the CDR3 is TGCGCCAGCAGCCCCTTCCTGTTGGCAGATACGCAGTATTTT. This sequence encodes CASSPFLLADTQYF. The V call is TRBV4-3, the J call TRBJ2-3; the D is unclear. The CDR3 has 14 residues. Germline V gene sequence: CDR1 LGHNA, CDR2 YSLEER. Trimming pared 4 bases from V and 4 bases from J, leaving 12 bases between.

The chain employs TRBV28 and TRBJ2-1; D call uncertain. V lost 2 bases to trimming and J lost 7 bases, with 15 bases between them. CDR3 size: 15 residues. Germline V lookup: CDR1 MDHEN, CDR2 SYDVKM. CDR3 sequence: CASSLRAPKSNEQFF. CDR3 in DNA: TGTGCCAGCAGTTTAAGGGCTCCAAAATCGAATGAGCAGTTCTTC.